The source of this TCR beta chain is a study of blood T cell repertoires in COVID-19. In the study overall: T cells, B-cell-depleted T cells, or PBMCs supplied cDNA or gDNA.

Clones were read by immunoSEQ multiplex PCR, and TCRdb kept only the in-frame ones, dropping some. The sample lists fewer than 300,000 clones, approximately 93% occurring once. CDR1 and CDR2 from the germline V gene are LGHDT and YNNKEL (reference sequence). The CDR3 covers 16 residues. Trimming removed 1 base at V and 1 base at J, with 13 bases between. This clonotype originated in a woman younger than 45 with COVID-19, enrolled during active disease. V and J are TRBV3-1 (or the pseudogene TRBV3-2) and TRBJ1-1; the D is unclear. What was sequenced was peripheral blood. The CDR3 loop reads CASSQVVGGRNTEAFF. The CDR3 coding sequence is TGTGCCAGCAGCCAAGTAGTTGGAGGCAGGAACACTGAAGCTTTCTTT.